These 18 T cell receptor beta chains were sequenced from one sample in a study of tumor and adjacent non-tumor tissue in lung cancer (dated by TCRdb to the late 2010s). Receptor amplification or capture employed multiplex PCR. Sequenced on an Illumina HiSeq 2500. Following protocols modified from ARM-PCR, the researchers constructed TCRbeta libraries through three rounds of nested PCR with primers (Table S4). TCRdb reanalyzed the raw reads on its own, using fastp at Q25 for trimming and MiXCR for clone calling, and kept in-frame beta chains. Each record represents a unique CDR3 protein, reported with the most common genes and DNA among its rows. The sample includes more than 60,000 distinct CDR3 sequences, with more than 75% observed a single time. The leading ten clones occupy roughly 45% of the sample. Bulk unsorted tissue served as the source for RNA extraction, and RNA quality was assessed using a NanoDrop ND-1000 and an Agilent 2100. Distant non-tumor tissue taken more than 3 cm from the tumor edge was used as the normal lung sample.

The sequenced sample was distant non-tumor lung tissue. These receptors were obtained from a man aged 55 to 70 with non-small cell lung cancer.

Notes on this clonotype: A read error may account for a junction end that differs from germline. This rearrangement joins TRBV6-5 to TRBJ2-7; the D is unclear. The CDR3 length is 14 residues. CDR1 and CDR2 from the germline V gene are MNHEY and SVGAGI. The CDR3 nucleotides are TGTCCCAGCAGTCGGGCTACCTTCTCCTACGAGCAGTACTTC. Translating gives CPSSRATFSYEQYF.

Details on this clonotype: Its ends do not fully match the called genes, so a read error is possible. The CDR3 region has the DNA TGCAGCCTTGTTAGATGGGGTGGCACTGAAACTTTCTTT. Residues: CSLVRWGGTETFF. This sequence joins TRBV29-1 and TRBJ1-1; D is undetermined. Germline V gene lookup returns CDR1 SQVTM and CDR2 ANQGSEA. The CDR3 runs to 13 residues.

This clonotype has more than one count but fewer than ten. It may be a read error: a sequence one base away is much more abundant. The chain links TRBV28 to TRBJ2-3; 8 nucleotides match TRBD2. This CDR3 has 17 amino acids. Germline-derived CDR1 and CDR2 are MDHEN and SYDVKM. The ends lost 6 bases at V and 2 bases at J; junction bases unmatched: 13. This CDR3 reads CASSDPLAGTNTDTQYF. CDR3 DNA sequence: TGTGCCAGCAGCGACCCCTTAGCGGGGACAAACACAGATACGCAGTATTTT.

A word on this clonotype: At one of its ends the junction is not consistent with the germline gene, which may arise from a read error. This sequence joins TRBV6-1 and TRBJ2-6; D might be TRBD1 (6 bases). The CDR3 is 15 residues long. The V gene's germline CDR1 is MNHNS and CDR2 SASEGT. CDR3: CVSSSQGSGANVLTF. The CDR3 bases are TGTGTCAGCAGTTCTCAGGGGTCTGGAGCCAACGTCCTGACTTTC.

Turning to this clonotype: This may come from a read error, since a much larger clone is one base off. The CDR3 region has the DNA TGTGTCATCAAGGTCAGGGAACAAAGGGGCTACACCTTC. Translated: CVIKVREQRGYTF. The V gene is TRBV10-3, the J gene TRBJ1-2, with D perhaps matching TRBD1 (5 bases). CDR1 ENHRY and CDR2 SYGVKD come from the germline V gene. This CDR3 has 13 residues.

Concerning this clonotype itself: The CDR3 ends on some other residue instead of the conserved phenylalanine or tryptophan, so this is likely a read error. V and J are TRBV11-3 and TRBJ1-1; no clear D. This CDR3 contains 13 residues. Per germline, CDR1 SGHNT and CDR2 YENEEA. In nucleotides, the CDR3 is TGTGCCAGCAGCTTAGGACGGAACACTGTAGCTTTCCTT. This gives the protein CASSLGRNTVAFL.

This clonotype was observed once. The missing conserved phenylalanine or tryptophan at the end of this CDR3 makes a read error likely. The DNA is left out, because the CDR3 cannot be placed on it with certainty; the CDR3 is given as TCRdb lists it. The rearrangement joins TRBV29-1 to TRBJ2-5; the table's D call of TRBD1 was not tested on the DNA. Germline CDR1 SQVTM, CDR2 ANQGSEA. The CDR3 spans 13 amino acids, including both terminal residues. This CDR3 is CSVETGIQETQYI.

V gene TRBV11-1 combines with J gene TRBJ2-1; 7 nucleotides line up with TRBD2. Trimming removed 11 bases from V and 8 bases from J; junction bases left unmatched: 15. This CDR3 is 14 amino acids long. Germline assignment: CDR1 SGHAT and CDR2 FQDESV (reference sequence). Here the CDR3 DNA reads TGTGCCTGTGAGAGGTGGGAGGGCCGTGATGAGCAGTTCTTC. It yields the protein CACERWEGRDEQFF.

A remark on this clonotype: The junction does not match germline at one end; this may be a read error. The rearrangement uses TRBV6-6 and TRBJ2-7; 8 bases fit TRBD2. Looked up from germline, CDR1 is MNHNY and CDR2 is SVGAGI (reference sequence). The CDR3 has 17 residues. The DNA for the CDR3 is TGTGCCAGCAGTCCAGTGGTTAGGGTAGCGGGAAGGAACGAACAGTACTTC. Protein product: CASSPVVRVAGRNEQYF.

The table lists this clonotype with a few counts. This CDR3 fails to terminate in the conserved phenylalanine or tryptophan, so it likely reflects a read error. The chain is built from TRBV5-5 and TRBJ2-3; D remains unclear. The CDR3 has 15 residues. V lost 4 bases and J 4 bases, leaving 16 bases between the germline ends. From germline, CDR1 is SGHKS and CDR2 YYEKEE (reference sequence). CDR3 residues: CASSRWGEQPDTQYL. In DNA, the CDR3 is TGTGCCAGCAGCCGGTGGGGTGAGCAGCCAGATACGCAGTATTTG.

In its sample, this clonotype is medium-sized. V gene TRBV6-5 combines with J gene TRBJ1-2, with TRBD1 matching over 11 bases. Germline lookup yields CDR1 MNHEY and CDR2 SVGAGI. The CDR3 sequence is 14 residues long. Trimming took 6 bases from V and 7 from J; bases not matched to a gene: 7. CDR3 sequence (DNA): TGTGCCAGCAGCCGGACAGGGGGCGCCGGTGGCTACACCTTC. Translation gives CASSRTGGAGGYTF.

A note on this clonotype: A read error may explain this, as a much larger clone is one base away. V and J are TRBV5-1 and TRBJ2-7, with 7 positions matching TRBD1. CDR1 and CDR2 (germline): SGHRS, YFSETQ. J gave up 5 bases and V 4 bases, and 9 bases lay outside the gene matches. This CDR3 region has 14 residues. The CDR3 nucleotides are TGCGCCAGCAGCGATCCGACAGGGAATGACGAGCAGTACTTC. Protein product: CASSDPTGNDEQYF.

This clonotype was picked up a small number of times. It may be a read error: a sequence one base away is much more abundant. CDR3 in amino acids: CANTGGHQETQYF. For the CDR3, the DNA is TGTGCCAACACGGGGGGCCACCAAGAGACCCAGTACTTC. The J gene is TRBJ2-5, the V gene TRBV28; a possible D gene is TRBD2 (7 bases). This CDR3 has 13 amino acids. Germline assignment: CDR1 MDHEN and CDR2 SYDVKM. Trimming stripped 10 bases from V and 0 bases from J, with 12 bases between.

The chain couples TRBV20-1 to TRBJ2-1; weak D call: TRBD2 (6 bases). Per germline, CDR1 DFQATT and CDR2 SNEGSKA (reference sequence). This CDR3 is built from 18 residues. The CDR3: CTPRDRTGSGESYNEQFF. In DNA, the CDR3 is TGCACTCCTAGAGATCGCACGGGTAGCGGAGAAAGTTACAATGAGCAGTTCTTC.

This clonotype was picked up a small number of times. Sequence at one end of the junction differs from germline and may be a read error. This rearrangement joins TRBV19 to TRBJ1-1; D ambiguous. Germline V gives CDR1 LNHDA, CDR2 SQIVND (reference sequence). The length of the CDR3 is 17 residues. CDR3 in DNA: TGTGCCAGTAGTCGGAAACTAAGGGCCGTTATGAATACTGAAGCTTTCTTT. This codes for CASSRKLRAVMNTEAFF.

A word on this clonotype: The CDR3 end shows no conserved phenylalanine or tryptophan, and so a read error is likely. This chain links TRBV11-3 with TRBJ2-3; D unresolved. Germline CDR1 is SGHNT and CDR2 is YENEEA. CDR3 length: 16 amino acids. CDR3 loop: CVSSSGLPGSTDTQYL. The CDR3 DNA reads TGTGTCAGCAGCTCCGGGCTACCAGGTAGCACAGATACGCAGTATCTT.

Concerning this clonotype itself: The conserved closing phenylalanine or tryptophan is absent in this CDR3, likely reflecting a read error. V gene TRBV15 combines with J gene TRBJ2-5; TRBD2 is a possible D gene (6 bases). Trimming left V 8 bases short and J 3 bases short, with 19 bases between. The CDR3 covers 15 residues. Germline V gene sequence: CDR1 LNHNV, CDR2 YYDKDF (reference sequence). In DNA, the CDR3 is TGTGCCACCTCGAACCAACTAACGGGAGAAGAGACCCAGTACTAC. This encodes CATSNQLTGEETQYY.

This clonotype was seen a single time. V gene TRBV6-5 combines with J gene TRBJ2-7, with TRBD2 matching 10 bases. The junction had 5 bases not matched to a gene; V was cut back by 6 bases and J by 0 bases. Per the germline V gene, CDR1 is MNHEY and CDR2 is SVGAGI. The CDR3 contains 15 residues. CDR3 loop: CASSHLAGGSYEQYF. Written as DNA, the CDR3 is TGTGCCAGCAGCCATTTAGCGGGGGGCTCCTACGAGCAGTACTTC.